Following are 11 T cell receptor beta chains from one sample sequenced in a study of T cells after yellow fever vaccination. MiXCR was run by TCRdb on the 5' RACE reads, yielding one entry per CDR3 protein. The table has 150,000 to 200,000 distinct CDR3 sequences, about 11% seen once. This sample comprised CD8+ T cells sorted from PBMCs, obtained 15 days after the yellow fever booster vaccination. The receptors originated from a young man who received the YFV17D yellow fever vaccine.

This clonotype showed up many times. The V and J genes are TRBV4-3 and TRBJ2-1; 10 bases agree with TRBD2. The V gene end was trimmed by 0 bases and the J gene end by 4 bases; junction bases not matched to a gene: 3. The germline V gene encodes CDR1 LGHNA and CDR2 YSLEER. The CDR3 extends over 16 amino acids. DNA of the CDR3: TGCGCCAGCAGCCAAGAGAGTAGCGGGGGGTACAATGAGCAGTTCTTC. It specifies CASSQESSGGYNEQFF.

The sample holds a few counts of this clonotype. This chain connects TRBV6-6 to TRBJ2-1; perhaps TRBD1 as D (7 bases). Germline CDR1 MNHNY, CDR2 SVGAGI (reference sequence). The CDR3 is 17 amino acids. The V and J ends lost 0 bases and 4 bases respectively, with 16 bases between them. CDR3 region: CASSYSWRQGGYNEQFF. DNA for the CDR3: TGTGCCAGCAGTTACTCCTGGCGTCAGGGGGGATACAATGAGCAGTTCTTC.

This chain's CDR3 is CASSAFERDTDTQYF. The CDR3 nucleotides are TGTGCCAGCAGTGCGTTTGAGCGGGACACAGATACGCAGTATTTT. This sequence joins TRBV12-3 or TRBV12-4 and TRBJ2-3; 7 nucleotides match TRBD2. The CDR3 sequence is 15 residues long. V lost 5 bases to trimming and J lost 2 bases; unmatched junction nucleotides: 7.

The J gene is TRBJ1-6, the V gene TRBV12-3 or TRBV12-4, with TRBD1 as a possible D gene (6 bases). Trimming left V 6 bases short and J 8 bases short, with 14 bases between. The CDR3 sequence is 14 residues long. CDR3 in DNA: TGTGCCAGCAGGCCCGGGGGCGGATATTCACCCCTCCACTTT. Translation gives CASRPGGGYSPLHF.

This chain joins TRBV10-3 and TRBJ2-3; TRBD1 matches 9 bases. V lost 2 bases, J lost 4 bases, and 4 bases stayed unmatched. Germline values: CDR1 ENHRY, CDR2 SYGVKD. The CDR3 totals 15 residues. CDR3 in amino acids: CAISEGTGLPDTQYF. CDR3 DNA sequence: TGTGCCATCAGTGAGGGGACAGGGCTGCCAGATACGCAGTATTTT.

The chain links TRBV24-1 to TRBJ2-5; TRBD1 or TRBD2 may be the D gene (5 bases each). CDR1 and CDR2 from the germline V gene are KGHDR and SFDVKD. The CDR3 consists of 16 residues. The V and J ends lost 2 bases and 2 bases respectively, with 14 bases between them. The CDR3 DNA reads TGTGCCACCAGTGATTCACACGGAGAGGGGCAAGAGACCCAGTACTTC. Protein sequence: CATSDSHGEGQETQYF.

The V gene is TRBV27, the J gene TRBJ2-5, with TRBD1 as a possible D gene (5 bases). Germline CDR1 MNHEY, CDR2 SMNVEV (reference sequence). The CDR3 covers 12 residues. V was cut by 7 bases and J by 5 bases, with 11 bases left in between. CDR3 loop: CASTGLGETQYF. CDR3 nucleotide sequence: TGTGCCAGCACAGGGTTGGGGGAGACCCAGTACTTC.

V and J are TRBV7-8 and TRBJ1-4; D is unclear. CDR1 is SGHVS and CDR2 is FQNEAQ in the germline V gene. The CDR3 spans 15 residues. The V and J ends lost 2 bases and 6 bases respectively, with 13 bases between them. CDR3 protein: CASSLFLDPDEKLFF. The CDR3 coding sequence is TGTGCCAGCAGCTTATTCTTGGACCCCGATGAAAAACTGTTTTTT.

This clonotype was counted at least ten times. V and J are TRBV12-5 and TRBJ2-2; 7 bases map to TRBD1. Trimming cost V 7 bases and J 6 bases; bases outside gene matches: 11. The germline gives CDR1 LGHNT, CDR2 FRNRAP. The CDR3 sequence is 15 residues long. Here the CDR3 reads CASASRQGVSGELFF. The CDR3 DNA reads TGTGCTAGTGCTTCTAGACAGGGTGTTTCCGGGGAGCTGTTTTTT.

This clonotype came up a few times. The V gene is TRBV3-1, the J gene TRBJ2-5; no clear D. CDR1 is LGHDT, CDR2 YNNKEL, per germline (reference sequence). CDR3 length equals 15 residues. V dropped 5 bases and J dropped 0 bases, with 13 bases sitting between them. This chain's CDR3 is CASSRGTSNQETQYF. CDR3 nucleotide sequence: TGTGCCAGCAGCAGAGGAACTTCCAACCAAGAGACCCAGTACTTC.

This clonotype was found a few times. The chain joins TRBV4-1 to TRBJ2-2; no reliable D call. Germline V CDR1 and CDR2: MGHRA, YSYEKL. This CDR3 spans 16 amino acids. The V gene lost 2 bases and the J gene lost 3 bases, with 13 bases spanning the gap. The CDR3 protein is CASSQIPSEHTGELFF. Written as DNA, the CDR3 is TGCGCCAGCAGCCAAATTCCTTCGGAGCACACCGGGGAGCTGTTTTTT.